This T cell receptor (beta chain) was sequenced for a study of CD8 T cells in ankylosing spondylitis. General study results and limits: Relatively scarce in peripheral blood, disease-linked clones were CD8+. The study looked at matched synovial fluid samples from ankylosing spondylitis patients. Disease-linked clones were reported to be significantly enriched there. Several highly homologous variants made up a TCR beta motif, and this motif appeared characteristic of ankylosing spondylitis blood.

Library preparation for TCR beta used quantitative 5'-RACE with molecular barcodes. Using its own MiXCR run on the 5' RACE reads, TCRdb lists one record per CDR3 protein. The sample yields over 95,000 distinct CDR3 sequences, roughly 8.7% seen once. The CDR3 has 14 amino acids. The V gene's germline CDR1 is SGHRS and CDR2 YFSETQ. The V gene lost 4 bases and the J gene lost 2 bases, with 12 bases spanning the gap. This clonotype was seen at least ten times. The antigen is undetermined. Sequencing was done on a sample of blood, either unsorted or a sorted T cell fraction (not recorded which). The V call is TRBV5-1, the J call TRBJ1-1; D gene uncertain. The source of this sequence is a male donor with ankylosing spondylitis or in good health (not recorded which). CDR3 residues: CASSLGSVNTEAFF. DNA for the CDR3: TGCGCCAGCAGCCTAGGGTCAGTAAACACTGAAGCTTTCTTT.